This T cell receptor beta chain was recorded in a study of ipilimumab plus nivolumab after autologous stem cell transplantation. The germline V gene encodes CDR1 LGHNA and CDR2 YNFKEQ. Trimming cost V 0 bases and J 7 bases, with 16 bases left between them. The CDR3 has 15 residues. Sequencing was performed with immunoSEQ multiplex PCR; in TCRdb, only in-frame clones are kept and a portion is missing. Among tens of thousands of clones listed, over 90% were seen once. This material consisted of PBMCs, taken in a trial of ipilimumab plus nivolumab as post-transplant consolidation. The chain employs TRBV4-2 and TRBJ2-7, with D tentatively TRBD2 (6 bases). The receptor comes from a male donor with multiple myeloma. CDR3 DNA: TGTGCCAGCAGCCAAGATTGGGTGGCGGAGGGGGAGCAGTACTTC. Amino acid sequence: CASSQDWVAEGEQYF.